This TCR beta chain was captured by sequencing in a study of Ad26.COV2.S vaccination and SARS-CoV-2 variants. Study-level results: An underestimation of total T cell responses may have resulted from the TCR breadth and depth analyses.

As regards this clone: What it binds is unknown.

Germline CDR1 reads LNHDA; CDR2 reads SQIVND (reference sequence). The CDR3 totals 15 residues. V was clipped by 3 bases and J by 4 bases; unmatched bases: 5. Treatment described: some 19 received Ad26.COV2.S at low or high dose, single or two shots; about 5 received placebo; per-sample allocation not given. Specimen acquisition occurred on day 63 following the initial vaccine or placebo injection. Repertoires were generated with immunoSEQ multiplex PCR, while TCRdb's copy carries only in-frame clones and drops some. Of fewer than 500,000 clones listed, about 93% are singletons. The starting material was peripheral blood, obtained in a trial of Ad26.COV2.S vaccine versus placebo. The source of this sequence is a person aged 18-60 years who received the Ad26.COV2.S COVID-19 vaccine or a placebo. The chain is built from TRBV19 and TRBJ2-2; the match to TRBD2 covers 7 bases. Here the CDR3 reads CASSMDGRPTGELFF. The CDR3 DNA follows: TGTGCCAGTAGTATGGACGGGAGGCCCACCGGGGAGCTGTTTTTT.